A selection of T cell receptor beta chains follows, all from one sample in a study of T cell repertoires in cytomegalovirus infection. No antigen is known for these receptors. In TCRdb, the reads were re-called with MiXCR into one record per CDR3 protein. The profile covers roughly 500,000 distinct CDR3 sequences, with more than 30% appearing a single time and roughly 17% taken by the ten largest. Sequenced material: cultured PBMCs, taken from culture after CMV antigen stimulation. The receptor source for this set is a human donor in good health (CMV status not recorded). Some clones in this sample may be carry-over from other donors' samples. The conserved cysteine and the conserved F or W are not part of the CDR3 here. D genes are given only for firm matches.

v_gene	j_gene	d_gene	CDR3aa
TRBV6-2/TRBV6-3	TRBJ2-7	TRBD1	ASSYRGGRGYEQY
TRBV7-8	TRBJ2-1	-	ASSSQTMSSYNEQF
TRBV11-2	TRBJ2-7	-	ASSSRGRGKAYEQY
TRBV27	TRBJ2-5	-	ASSRILGWQETQY
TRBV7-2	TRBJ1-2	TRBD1	ASSLAGTGTDGYT
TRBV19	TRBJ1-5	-	ASSIDGMNQPQH
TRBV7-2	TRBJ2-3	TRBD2	ASSRRLATSTDTQY
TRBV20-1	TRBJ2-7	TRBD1	SRKGQDEQY
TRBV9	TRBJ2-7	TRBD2	ASSVVAGGPGEQY
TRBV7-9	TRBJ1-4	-	ASSLASREKLF
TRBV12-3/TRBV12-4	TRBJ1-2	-	ASSPQQGYGYT
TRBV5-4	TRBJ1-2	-	ASGTGTEGYT
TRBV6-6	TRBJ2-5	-	ASTPPGQQETQY
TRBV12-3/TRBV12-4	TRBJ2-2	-	ASSFGAGWDTGELF
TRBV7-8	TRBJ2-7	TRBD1	ASRVGTGPYEQY
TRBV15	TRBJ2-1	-	ATSSAVGTAKYNEQF
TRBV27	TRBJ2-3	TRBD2	ASSLWAGAPDTQY
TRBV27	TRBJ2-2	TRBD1	ASSFLGLGRTGGIGELF
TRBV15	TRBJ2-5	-	ATSRDGAQETQY
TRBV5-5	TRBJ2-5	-	ASSLRPGLQETQY
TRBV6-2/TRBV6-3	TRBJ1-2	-	ASSYSSFSGVYGYT
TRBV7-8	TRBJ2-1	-	ASGPNEQF
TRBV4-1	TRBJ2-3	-	ASSQVPSGTDTQY
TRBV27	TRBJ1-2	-	ASSLSFAGNYGYT
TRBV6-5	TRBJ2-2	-	ASTNTGELF
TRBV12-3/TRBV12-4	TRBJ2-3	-	ASSRGASGSTDTQY
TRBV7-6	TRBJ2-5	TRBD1	ASSPSLDRVGETQY
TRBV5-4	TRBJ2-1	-	ASSLGVVGLYNEQF
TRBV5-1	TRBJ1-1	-	ASSLVPEDTEAF
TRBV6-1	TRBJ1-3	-	ASRNSFSSGNTIY
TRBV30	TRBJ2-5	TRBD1	AWSVPPRGLETQY
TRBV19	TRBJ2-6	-	ASSIGGRPSGANVLT
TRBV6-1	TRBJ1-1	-	ASRRRTLGGTEAF
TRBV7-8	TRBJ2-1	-	ASSPFGSRRNEQF
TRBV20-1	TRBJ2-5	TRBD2	SARDEREIGTQY
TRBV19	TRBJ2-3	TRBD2	ASSIPAGGKGDTQY
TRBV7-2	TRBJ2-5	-	ASSSSPETQY
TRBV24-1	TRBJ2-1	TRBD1	ATSDPGTGIYEQF
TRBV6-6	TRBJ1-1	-	ASSYAGGPGTNTEAF
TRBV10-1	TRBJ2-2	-	ASSEQGPANTGELF
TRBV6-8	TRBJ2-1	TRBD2	ASSYSSTGGYNEQF
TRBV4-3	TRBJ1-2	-	ASSQGGTANYGYT
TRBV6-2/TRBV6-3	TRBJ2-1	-	ASTKGGVRDEQF
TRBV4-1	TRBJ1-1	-	ASSQDFARNTEAF
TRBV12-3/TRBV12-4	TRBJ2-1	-	ASSLAVGGPSGNEQF